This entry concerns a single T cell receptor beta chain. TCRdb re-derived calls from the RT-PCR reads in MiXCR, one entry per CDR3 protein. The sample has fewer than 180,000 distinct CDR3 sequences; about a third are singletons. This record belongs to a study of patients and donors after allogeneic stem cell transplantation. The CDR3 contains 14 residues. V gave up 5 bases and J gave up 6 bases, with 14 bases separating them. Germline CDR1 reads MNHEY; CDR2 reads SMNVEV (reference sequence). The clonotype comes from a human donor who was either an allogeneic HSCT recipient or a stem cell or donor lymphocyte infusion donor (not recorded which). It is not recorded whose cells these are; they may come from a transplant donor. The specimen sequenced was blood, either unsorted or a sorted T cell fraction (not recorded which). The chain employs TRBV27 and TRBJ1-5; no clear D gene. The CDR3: CASSPGRFSQPQHF. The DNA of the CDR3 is TGTGCCAGCAGTCCAGGTAGATTTAGTCAGCCCCAGCATTTT.